The clone carrying this T cell receptor beta chain appeared a single time. Cohort 3 donors counted as recovered after two negative PCRs, clearance, or resolved symptoms. With 1 base removed from V and 4 bases from J, the gap between germline ends came to 13 bases. There are 15 residues in the CDR3. The V gene's germline CDR1 is LNHDA and CDR2 SQIVND (reference sequence). Assay used: immunoSEQ multiplex PCR; TCRdb lists only in-frame clones, some missing. The table shows about 280,000 clones, with just under 90% occurring only once. This specimen comes from a study of blood T cell repertoires in COVID-19.

The sequenced sample consisted of PBMCs or T cells enriched from blood (not recorded which). V and J are TRBV19 and TRBJ1-1, with D perhaps matching TRBD1 (6 bases). This receptor was identified in a woman in her sixties who had recovered from COVID-19. The CDR3 loop is CASSIGRQGGTEAFF. CDR3 bases: TGTGCCAGTAGTATAGGGAGGCAAGGGGGCACTGAAGCTTTCTTT. Complete variable domain (other parts from reference TRBV19 and TRBJ1-1): DGGITQSPKYLFRKEGQNVTLSCEQNLNHDAMYWYRQDPGQGLRLIYYSQIVNDFQKGDIAEGYSVSREKKESFPLTVTSAQKNPTAFYLCASSIGRQGGTEAFFGQGTRLTVV.